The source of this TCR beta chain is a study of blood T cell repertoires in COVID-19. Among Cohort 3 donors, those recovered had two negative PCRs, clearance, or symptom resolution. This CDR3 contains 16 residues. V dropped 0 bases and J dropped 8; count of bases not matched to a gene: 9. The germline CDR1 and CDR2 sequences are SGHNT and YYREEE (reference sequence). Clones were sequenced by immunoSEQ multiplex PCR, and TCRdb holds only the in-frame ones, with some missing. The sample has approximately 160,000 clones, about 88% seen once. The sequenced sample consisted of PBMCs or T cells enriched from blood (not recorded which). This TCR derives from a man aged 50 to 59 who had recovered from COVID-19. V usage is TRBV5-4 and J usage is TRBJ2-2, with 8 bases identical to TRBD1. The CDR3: CASSLAAGGLMGELFF. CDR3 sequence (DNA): TGTGCCAGCAGCTTGGCGGCAGGGGGCTTAATGGGGGAGCTGTTTTTT.